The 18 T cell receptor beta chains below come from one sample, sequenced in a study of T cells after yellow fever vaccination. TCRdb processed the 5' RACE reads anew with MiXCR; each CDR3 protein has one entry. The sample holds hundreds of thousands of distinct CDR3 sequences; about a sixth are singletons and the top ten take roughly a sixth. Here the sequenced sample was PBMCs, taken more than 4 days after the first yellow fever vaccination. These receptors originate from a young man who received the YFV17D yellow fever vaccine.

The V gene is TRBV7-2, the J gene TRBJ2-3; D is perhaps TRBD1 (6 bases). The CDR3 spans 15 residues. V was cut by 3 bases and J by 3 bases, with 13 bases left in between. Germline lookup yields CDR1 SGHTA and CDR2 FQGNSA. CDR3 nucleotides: TGTGCCAGCAGCTTGGCAGGTCAGGGGACAGATACGCAGTATTTT. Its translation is CASSLAGQGTDTQYF.

CDR3 residues: CASRPAGAKNIQYF. CDR3 DNA sequence: TGTGCCAGCAGACCCGCGGGCGCCAAAAACATTCAGTACTTC. The chain has TRBV7-2 and TRBJ2-4; D may be TRBD2 (5 bases). Trimming cost V 6 bases and J 1 base, with 10 bases left between them. This CDR3 has 14 amino acids. Per germline, CDR1 SGHTA and CDR2 FQGNSA.

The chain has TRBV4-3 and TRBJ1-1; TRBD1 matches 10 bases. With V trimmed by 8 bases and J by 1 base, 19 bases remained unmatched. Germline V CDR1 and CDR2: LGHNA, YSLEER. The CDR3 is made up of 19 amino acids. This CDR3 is CASRPGLMGGTGENTEAFF. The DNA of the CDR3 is TGCGCCAGCCGGCCGGGTTTAATGGGAGGGACAGGGGAGAACACTGAAGCTTTCTTT.

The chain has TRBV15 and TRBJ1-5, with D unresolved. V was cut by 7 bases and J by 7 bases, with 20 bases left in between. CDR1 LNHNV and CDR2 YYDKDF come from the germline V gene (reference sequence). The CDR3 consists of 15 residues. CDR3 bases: TGTGCCACCACCCCGAGGAGGGAGGGAGGACAGCCCCAGCATTTT. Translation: CATTPRREGGQPQHF.

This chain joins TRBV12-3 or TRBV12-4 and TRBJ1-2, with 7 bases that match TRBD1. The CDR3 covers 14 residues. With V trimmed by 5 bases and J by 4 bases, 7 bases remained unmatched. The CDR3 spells CASSTRTGVYGYTF. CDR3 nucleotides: TGTGCCAGCAGTACCAGGACAGGAGTCTATGGCTACACCTTC.

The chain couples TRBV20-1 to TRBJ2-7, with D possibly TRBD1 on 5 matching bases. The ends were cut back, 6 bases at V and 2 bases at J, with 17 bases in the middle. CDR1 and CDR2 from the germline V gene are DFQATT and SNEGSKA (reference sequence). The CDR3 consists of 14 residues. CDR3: CSASGRGLPYEQYF. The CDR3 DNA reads TGCAGTGCCTCTGGAAGGGGCCTTCCCTACGAGCAGTACTTC.

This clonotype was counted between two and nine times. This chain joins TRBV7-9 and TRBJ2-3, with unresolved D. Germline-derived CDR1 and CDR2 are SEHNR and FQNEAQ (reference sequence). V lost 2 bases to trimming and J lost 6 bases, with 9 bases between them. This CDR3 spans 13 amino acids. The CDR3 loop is CASSLWARDTQYF. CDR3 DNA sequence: TGTGCCAGCAGCTTATGGGCTAGGGATACGCAGTATTTT.

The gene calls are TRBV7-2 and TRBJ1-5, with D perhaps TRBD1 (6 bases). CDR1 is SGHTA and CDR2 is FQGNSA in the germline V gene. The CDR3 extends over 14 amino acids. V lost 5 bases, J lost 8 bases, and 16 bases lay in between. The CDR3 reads CASSLTGSSEPQHF. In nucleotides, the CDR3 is TGTGCCAGCAGCCTAACAGGGTCTTCGGAGCCCCAGCATTTT.

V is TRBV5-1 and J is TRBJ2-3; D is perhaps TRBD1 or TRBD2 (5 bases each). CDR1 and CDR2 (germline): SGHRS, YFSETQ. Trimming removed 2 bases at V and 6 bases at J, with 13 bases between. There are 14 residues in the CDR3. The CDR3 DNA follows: TGCGCCAGCAGCTTCGAGGGGCCCGGGGATACGCAGTATTTT. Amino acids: CASSFEGPGDTQYF.

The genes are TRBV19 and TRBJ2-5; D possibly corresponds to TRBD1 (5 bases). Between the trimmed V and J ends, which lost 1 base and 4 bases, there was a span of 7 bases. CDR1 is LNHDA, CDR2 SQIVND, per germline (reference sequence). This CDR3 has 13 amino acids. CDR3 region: CASSIVQGETQYF. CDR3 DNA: TGTGCCAGTAGTATAGTGCAGGGAGAGACCCAGTACTTC.

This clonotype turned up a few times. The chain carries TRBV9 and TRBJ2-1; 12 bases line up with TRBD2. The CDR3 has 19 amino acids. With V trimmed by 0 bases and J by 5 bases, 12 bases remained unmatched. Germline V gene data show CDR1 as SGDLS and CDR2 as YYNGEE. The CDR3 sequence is CASSVGGASGGALDNEQFF. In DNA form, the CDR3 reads TGTGCCAGCAGCGTAGGAGGGGCTAGCGGGGGGGCTTTGGACAATGAGCAGTTCTTC.

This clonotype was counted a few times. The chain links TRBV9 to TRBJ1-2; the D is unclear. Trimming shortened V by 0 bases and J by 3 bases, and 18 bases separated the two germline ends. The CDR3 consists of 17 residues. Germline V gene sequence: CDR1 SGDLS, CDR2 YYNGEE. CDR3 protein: CASSVAPSGGLDYGYTF. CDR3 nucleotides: TGTGCCAGCAGCGTAGCCCCCTCCGGAGGGTTGGACTATGGCTACACCTTC.

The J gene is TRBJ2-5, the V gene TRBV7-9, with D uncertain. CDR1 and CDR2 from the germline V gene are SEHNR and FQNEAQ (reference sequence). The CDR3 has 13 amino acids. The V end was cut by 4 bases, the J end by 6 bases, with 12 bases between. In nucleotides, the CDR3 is TGTGCCAGCAGCTGGTCCTCTTCCAAGACCCAGTACTTC. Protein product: CASSWSSSKTQYF. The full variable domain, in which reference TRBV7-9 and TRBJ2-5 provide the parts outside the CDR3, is DTGVSQNPRHKITKRGQNVTFRCDPISEHNRLYWYRQTLGQGPEFLTYFQNEAQLEKSRLLSDRFSAERPKGSFSTLEIQRTEQGDSAMYLCASSWSSSKTQYFGPGTRLLVL.

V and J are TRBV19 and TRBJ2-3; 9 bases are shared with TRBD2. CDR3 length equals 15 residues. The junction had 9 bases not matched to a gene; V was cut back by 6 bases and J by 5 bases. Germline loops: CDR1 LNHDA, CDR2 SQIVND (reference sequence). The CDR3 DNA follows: TGTGCCAGTAGCCCTTCTAGCGGGGCGGGAGATACGCAGTATTTT. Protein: CASSPSSGAGDTQYF.

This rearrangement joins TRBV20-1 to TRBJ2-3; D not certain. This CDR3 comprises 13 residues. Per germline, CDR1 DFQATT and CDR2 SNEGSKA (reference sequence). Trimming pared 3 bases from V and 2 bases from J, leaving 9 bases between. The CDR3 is CSASLHFTDTQYF. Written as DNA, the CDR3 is TGCAGTGCTAGTCTTCATTTCACAGATACGCAGTATTTT.

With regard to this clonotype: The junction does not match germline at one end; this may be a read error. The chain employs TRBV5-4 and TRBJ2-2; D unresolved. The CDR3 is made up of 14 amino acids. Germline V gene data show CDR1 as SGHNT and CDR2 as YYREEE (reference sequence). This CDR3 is CAISFGVSTGELFF. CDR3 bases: TGTGCCATCAGCTTTGGGGTATCCACCGGGGAGCTGTTTTTT.

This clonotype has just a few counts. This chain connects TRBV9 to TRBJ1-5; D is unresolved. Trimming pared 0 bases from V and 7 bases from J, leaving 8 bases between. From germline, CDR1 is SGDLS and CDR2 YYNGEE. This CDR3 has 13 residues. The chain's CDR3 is CASSVGWQQPQHF. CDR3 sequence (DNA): TGTGCCAGCAGCGTAGGGTGGCAACAGCCCCAGCATTTT.

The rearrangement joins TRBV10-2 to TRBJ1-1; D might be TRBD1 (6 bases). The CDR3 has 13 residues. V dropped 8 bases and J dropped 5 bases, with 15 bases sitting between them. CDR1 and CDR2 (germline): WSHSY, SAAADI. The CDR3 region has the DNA TGCGCCAGCGAGGGGGGGTGGGGTACTGAAGCTTTCTTT. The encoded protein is CASEGGWGTEAFF.